This is a list of T cell receptor beta chains from one sample in a study of CD4+ T cells in melanoma. The method was immunoSEQ multiplex PCR; TCRdb's version includes in-frame clones alone and lacks a portion of them. The sample includes over 7,500 clones, more than 65% seen only once; the top ten take 15% to 20%. Sequences were obtained from peripheral blood. The receptors come from a human donor with melanoma. Both conserved end residues are part of each CDR3. D genes are given only for firm matches. The size entry is marked missing in some rows and otherwise reads once, few, many or a size class.

v_call,j_call,d_call,cdr3_length,clone_size,cdr3_aa,cdr3_nt
TRBV6-9,TRBJ2-7,TRBD2,12,few,CASSYDGTMQYF,TGTGCCAGCAGTTACGACGGGACTATGCAGTACTTC
TRBV9,TRBJ1-4,NA,14,NA,CASSVGAGNEKLFF,TGTGCCAGCAGCGTAGGGGCAGGCAATGAAAAACTGTTTTTT
TRBV10-3,TRBJ1-2,NA,16,NA,CAISERGTSVNYGYTF,TGTGCCATCAGTGAGCGGGGTACGAGCGTTAACTATGGCTACACCTTC
TRBV18,TRBJ2-3,NA,13,NA,CASSLGSTDTQYF,TGTGCCAGCTCACTGGGTAGCACAGATACGCAGTATTTT
TRBV7-9,TRBJ2-3,NA,15,NA,CASSYSRYSTDTQYF,TGTGCCAGCAGCTACTCCCGGTATAGCACAGATACGCAGTATTTT
TRBV6-1,TRBJ2-3,NA,16,NA,CASSETVGAGADTQYF,TGTGCCAGCAGTGAGACAGTGGGGGCTGGCGCAGATACGCAGTATTTT
TRBV29-1,TRBJ2-1,NA,13,NA,CSVQSNNYNEQFF,TGCAGCGTTCAATCCAACAATTACAATGAGCAGTTCTTC
TRBV29-1,TRBJ2-3,NA,13,NA,CSVGGGIVDTQYF,TGCAGCGTTGGAGGGGGAATAGTAGATACGCAGTATTTT
TRBV30,TRBJ1-2,NA,15,once,CAWSLVRQANYGYTF,TGTGCCTGGAGCTTAGTCAGACAAGCTAACTATGGCTACACCTTC
TRBV29-1,TRBJ2-7,NA,13,NA,CSVELGGHYEQYF,TGCAGCGTTGAATTGGGGGGCCACTACGAGCAGTACTTC
TRBV6-6,TRBJ2-5,NA,13,NA,CAGRPSSGETQYF,TGTGCCGGCCGGCCGAGTAGCGGAGAGACCCAGTACTTC
TRBV19,TRBJ1-1,NA,15,NA,CASSRTNRMNTEAFF,TGTGCCAGTAGTAGGACCAACCGAATGAACACTGAAGCTTTCTTT
TRBV28,TRBJ1-5,NA,13,NA,CASSYTDNQPQHF,TGTGCCAGCAGCTATACAGACAATCAGCCCCAGCATTTT
TRBV18,TRBJ2-7,NA,13,NA,CASSPPEGNEQYF,TGTGCCAGCTCACCACCTGAGGGAAACGAGCAGTACTTC
TRBV6-1,TRBJ1-2,TRBD1,14,NA,CASRDTGQTRGYTF,TGTGCCAGCAGGGACACGGGACAGACGCGGGGCTACACCTTC
TRBV5-8,TRBJ1-2,NA,14,NA,CASSLGGAPHGYTF,TGTGCCAGCAGCTTGGGGGGGGCTCCTCATGGCTACACCTTC
TRBV4-2,TRBJ1-1,NA,14,NA,CASSLDEQTTEAFF,TGTGCCAGCAGCCTGGACGAGCAAACGACTGAAGCTTTCTTT
TRBV11-2,TRBJ1-3,TRBD1,17,once,CASSLGTGQSSGNTIYF,TGTGCCAGCAGCTTAGGGACAGGGCAAAGCTCTGGAAACACCATATATTTT
TRBV19,TRBJ1-4,TRBD1,11,few,CASSSGQTLFF,TGTGCCAGTAGTTCGGGACAGACCCTGTTTTTT
TRBV7-2,TRBJ1-1,NA,15,NA,CASSSVSGLNTEAFF,TGTGCCAGCAGTTCAGTTTCGGGACTTAACACTGAAGCTTTCTTT
TRBV19,TRBJ1-3,NA,15,NA,CASRTDGSSGNTIYF,TGTGCCAGTAGGACGGACGGGAGCTCTGGAAACACCATATATTTT
TRBV30,TRBJ2-7,TRBD1,14,NA,CASQGSTSSYEQYF,TGTGCCTCACAGGGGTCAACCAGCTCCTACGAGCAGTACTTC
TRBV6-4,TRBJ2-3,NA,15,NA,CASSDSIGGPDTQYF,TGTGCCAGCAGTGACTCGATCGGGGGGCCAGATACGCAGTATTTT
TRBV5-4,TRBJ2-5,NA,15,many,CASSLGTVYQETQYF,TGTGCCAGCAGCTTGGGGACAGTGTACCAAGAGACCCAGTACTTC
TRBV4-1,TRBJ2-7,NA,12,NA,CASSDGTHEQYF,TGCGCCAGCAGCGATGGTACGCACGAGCAGTACTTC
TRBV29-1,TRBJ1-1,NA,12,few,CSVEDWGYEAFF,TGCAGCGTTGAAGATTGGGGATATGAAGCTTTCTTT
TRBV6-1,TRBJ2-7,TRBD1,11,NA,CASVDRVGQYF,TGTGCCAGCGTGGACAGGGTAGGTCAGTACTTC
TRBV27,TRBJ2-6,NA,17,NA,CASTQTQATGGANVLTF,TGTGCCAGCACCCAGACACAGGCCACGGGGGGGGCCAACGTCCTGACTTTC
TRBV5-1,TRBJ1-3,NA,17,NA,CASSRERQTFSGNTIYF,TGCGCCAGCAGCCGAGAAAGACAGACGTTCTCTGGAAACACCATATATTTT
TRBV7-6,TRBJ2-7,TRBD1,14,NA,CASSFLTGAYEQYF,TGTGCCAGCAGCTTCCTTACAGGGGCCTACGAGCAGTACTTC
TRBV30,TRBJ2-1,NA,10,NA,CACTTDEQFF,TGTGCCTGTACGACGGATGAGCAGTTCTTC
TRBV27,TRBJ1-1,NA,17,NA,CASSLGTAKGRNTEAFF,TGTGCCAGCAGTTTAGGTACAGCCAAGGGACGGAACACTGAAGCTTTCTTT
TRBV15,TRBJ1-2,NA,12,NA,CATSSPQSLYTF,TGTGCCACCAGCAGCCCACAGTCCCTCTACACCTTC
TRBV29-1,TRBJ1-2,NA,16,NA,CSVSSEMGVSRYGYTF,TGCAGCGTAAGCAGCGAAATGGGAGTCTCTAGGTATGGCTACACCTTC
TRBV28,TRBJ1-6,NA,14,NA,CASRFSGENSPLHF,TGTGCCAGCAGATTCTCAGGGGAAAATTCACCCCTCCACTTT
TRBV28,TRBJ2-7,TRBD1,17,NA,CASSSTGDLTNSYEQYF,TGTGCCAGCAGTTCGACAGGGGACCTTACCAACTCCTACGAGCAGTACTTC
TRBV20-1,TRBJ1-1,NA,11,large,CSARDRPEAFF,TGCAGTGCTAGAGATCGGCCTGAAGCTTTCTTT
TRBV9,TRBJ1-5,TRBD1,14,few,CASSVGDSHQPQHF,TGTGCCAGCAGCGTAGGGGACAGTCATCAGCCCCAGCATTTT
TRBV4-1,TRBJ1-5,NA,15,NA,CASSQEYSSNQPQHF,TGCGCCAGCAGCCAAGAGTATAGTAGCAATCAGCCCCAGCATTTT
TRBV11-2,TRBJ1-2,NA,13,NA,CASSLEGRAGYTF,TGTGCCAGCAGCTTAGAGGGGAGAGCGGGCTACACCTTC
TRBV4-1,TRBJ1-2,NA,14,once,CASSLEDGVLGYTF,TGCGCCAGCAGCCTTGAGGACGGAGTATTAGGCTACACCTTC
TRBV7-9,TRBJ2-1,TRBD1,16,NA,CASSPRQGTSYNEQFF,TGTGCCAGCAGCCCTAGACAGGGTACCTCCTACAATGAGCAGTTCTTC
TRBV6-5,TRBJ1-5,NA,13,NA,CASSYTLGQPQHF,TGTGCCAGCAGTTACACGTTGGGACAGCCCCAGCATTTT
TRBV28,TRBJ1-2,TRBD1,16,NA,CASTLRGGQGEGGYTF,TGTGCCAGCACCCTAAGGGGGGGGCAGGGGGAAGGAGGCTACACCTTC
TRBV30,TRBJ1-2,TRBD1,13,NA,CAWKDRGHYGYTF,TGTGCCTGGAAAGACAGGGGGCACTATGGCTACACCTTC
TRBV4-3,TRBJ2-2,TRBD2,19,few,CASSQAPGGAGANTGELFF,TGCGCCAGCAGCCAAGCCCCGGGGGGGGCGGGAGCGAACACCGGGGAGCTGTTTTTT
TRBV6-6,TRBJ1-3,NA,16,NA,CASSYTPHTAGNTIYF,TGTGCCAGCAGTTACACCCCCCATACGGCTGGAAACACCATATATTTT
TRBV14,TRBJ2-1,TRBD2,16,NA,CASSLGGGRLYNEQFF,TGTGCCAGCAGCTTGGGCGGGGGACGACTCTACAATGAGCAGTTCTTC
TRBV7-8,TRBJ2-1,NA,17,NA,CASSLAGGQGFYNEQFF,TGTGCCAGCAGCTTAGCTGGGGGTCAGGGATTCTACAATGAGCAGTTCTTC
TRBV29-1,TRBJ2-2,NA,12,NA,CSARGYTEELFF,TGCAGCGCCCGGGGGTACACCGAGGAGCTGTTTTTT